The TCR beta chain described here comes from a study of T cell repertoires in aging, cancer and after chemotherapy. TCR beta rearrangements were amplified from peripheral blood genomic DNA. A mixed TRB-A/B primer pool amplified rearranged TRB by multiplex touch-down PCR. TCRdb fed the multiplex PCR reads into MiXCR, producing one record per CDR3 protein. The sample shows 900 to 1,300 distinct CDR3 sequences, around 30% of them seen only once. This clonotype is labeled medium-sized. The material sequenced was blood. The receptor was isolated from a human donor with a blood cancer.

CDR3 nucleotides: TGTGCCAGCAGTTACTCAAGGCAGATGAACACTGAAGCTTTCTTT. Translation gives CASSYSRQMNTEAFF. V is TRBV6-6 and J is TRBJ1-1; D ambiguous. Looked up from germline, CDR1 is MNHNY and CDR2 is SVGAGI (reference sequence). The CDR3 runs 15 residues. Trimming cost V 0 bases and J 0 bases, with 8 bases left between them.